This T cell receptor (beta chain) was documented in a study of T cells in Graves' hyperthyroidism and ophthalmopathy. Trimming shortened V by 6 bases and J by 8 bases, and 19 bases separated the two germline ends. From germline, CDR1 is MNHNS and CDR2 SASEGT. This CDR3 has 15 residues. Study results and limitations: Appearing also in blood were most of the thyroid clonotypes expanded above 0.001. A median 6.5 months before onset, the model predicted ophthalmopathy. The authors' 13 V-J model separated ophthalmopathy from stable hyperthyroidism.

Diagnoses were established using clinical symptoms, serum thyroxine and TRAb, thyroid ultrasound and orbital computed tomography. Amplified TCR beta CDR3 regions derived from RNA transcripts. HTBI primers were the set used in a first-round RT-PCR of the TCR CDR3. TCRdb reanalysed the multiplex PCR reads using MiXCR and keeps one entry per CDR3 protein. The data contain hundreds of thousands of distinct CDR3 sequences, 45% of them singletons. This clonotype was recorded a few times. As yet, its antigen is unknown. Sequencing was done on a sample of peripheral blood or thyroid tissue (not recorded which). The V and J genes are TRBV6-1 and TRBJ1-4; D gene uncertain. The clonotype comes from an adult man with Graves' disease, either hyperthyroidism or ophthalmopathy (not recorded which). DNA of the CDR3: TGTGCCAGCAGCTTCAGGCCCCCCTATGTGGAAAAACTGTTTTTT. This codes for CASSFRPPYVEKLFF.